Listed below are T cell receptor beta chains from one sample, sequenced in a study of blood T cell repertoires in COVID-19. Sequencing was performed with immunoSEQ multiplex PCR; in TCRdb, only in-frame clones are kept and a portion is missing. This sample has 160,000 or so clones, with around 80% found just once. Sequenced: peripheral blood. Receptors were obtained from a woman older than 75 with acute or convalescent COVID-19. The CDR3 runs from the conserved cysteine through the conserved F or W. Fields, in order: clone size, J gene, V gene, D gene, CDR3 DNA, CDR3 protein. D genes are given only for firm matches. The size entry is marked missing in some rows and otherwise reads once, few, many or a size class.

>-|TRBJ2-3|TRBV7-2|TRBD2
TGTGCCAGCAGCTTAGCAAAACTAGCGGCTAGCACAGATACGCAGTATTTT
CASSLAKLAASTDTQYF
>-|TRBJ2-3|TRBV5-4|TRBD2
TGTGCCAGCAGCTTGGGTGCGGGAGGCTCCACAGATACGCAGTATTTT
CASSLGAGGSTDTQYF
>-|TRBJ1-1|TRBV19|TRBD1
TGTGCCAGTAGAGGGACAGGGTATGGGGACACTGAAGCTTTCTTT
CASRGTGYGDTEAFF
>-|TRBJ2-1|TRBV29-1|TRBD2
TGCAGCGCCGGGACTAGCGGGGGCTACAATGAGCAGTTCTTC
CSAGTSGGYNEQFF
>-|TRBJ2-5|TRBV3-1/TRBV3-2|-
TGTGCCAGCAGCCACAACCGGAGGGAGACCCAGTACTTC
CASSHNRRETQYF
>-|TRBJ2-1|TRBV11-2|-
TGTGCCAGCAGGGCAAAGTGGGGTACTAGCTCCTACAATGAGCAGTTCTTC
CASRAKWGTSSYNEQFF
>-|TRBJ2-5|TRBV11-2|TRBD2
TGTGCCAGCACCCACCGGGGGGGATACCAAGAGACCCAGTACTTC
CASTHRGGYQETQYF
>once|TRBJ2-5|TRBV30|TRBD1
TGTGCCTGGAGAGGGGACAGGAGGAACCAAGAGACCCAGTACTTC
CAWRGDRRNQETQYF
>-|TRBJ2-2|TRBV14|-
TGTGCCAGCAGCCAAGATCTGGCTCGAGCCTCACACCGGGGAGCTGTTTTT
CASSQDLARASHRGAVF
>-|TRBJ2-7|TRBV6-6|TRBD2
TGTGCCAGCAGTCCTCAGGGGACTAGGATCGGGGTAGCAAACTACGAGCAGTACTTC
CASSPQGTRIGVANYEQYF
>-|TRBJ2-5|TRBV5-1|-
TGCGCCAGCAGCCCCGGCGGTACCCAAGAGACCCAGTACTTC
CASSPGGTQETQYF
>-|TRBJ1-5|TRBV29-1|TRBD1
TGCAGCGTTTCCGGACAGGAGGGAAATCAGCCCCAGCATTTT
CSVSGQEGNQPQHF
>-|TRBJ2-2|TRBV5-8|TRBD1
TGTGCCAGCAGAGGGGGCCGTATCGGGGAGCTGTTTTTT
CASRGGRIGELFF
>-|TRBJ2-7|TRBV20-1|-
TGCAGTGCTATTGACGGGAATCCCTCCTACGAGCAGTACTTC
CSAIDGNPSYEQYF